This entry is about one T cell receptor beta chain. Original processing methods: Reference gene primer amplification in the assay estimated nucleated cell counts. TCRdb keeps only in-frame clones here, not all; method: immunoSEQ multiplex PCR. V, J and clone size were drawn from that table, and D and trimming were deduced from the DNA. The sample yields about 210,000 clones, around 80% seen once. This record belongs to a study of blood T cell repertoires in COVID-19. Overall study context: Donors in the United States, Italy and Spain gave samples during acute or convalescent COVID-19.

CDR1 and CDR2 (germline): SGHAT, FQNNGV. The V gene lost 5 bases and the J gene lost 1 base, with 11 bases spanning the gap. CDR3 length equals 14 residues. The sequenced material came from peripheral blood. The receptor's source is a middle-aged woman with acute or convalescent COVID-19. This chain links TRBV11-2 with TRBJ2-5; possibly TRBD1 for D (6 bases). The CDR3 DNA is TGTGCCAGCAGCATTAGGGGGACCCAAGAGACCCAGTACTTC. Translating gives CASSIRGTQETQYF.